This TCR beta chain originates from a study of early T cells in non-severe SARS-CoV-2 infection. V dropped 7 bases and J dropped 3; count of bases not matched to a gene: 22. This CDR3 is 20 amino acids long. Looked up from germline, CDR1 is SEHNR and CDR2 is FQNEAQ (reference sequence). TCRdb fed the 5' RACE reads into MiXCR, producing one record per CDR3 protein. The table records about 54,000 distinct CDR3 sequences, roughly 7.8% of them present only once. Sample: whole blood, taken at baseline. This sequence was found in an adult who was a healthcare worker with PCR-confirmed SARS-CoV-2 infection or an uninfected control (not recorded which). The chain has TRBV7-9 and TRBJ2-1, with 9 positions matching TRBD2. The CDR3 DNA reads TGTGCCAGCATCCCCCGGGGGCGGGGGGGAGATAACTACAACTACAATGAGCAGTTCTTC. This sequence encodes CASIPRGRGGDNYNYNEQFF.